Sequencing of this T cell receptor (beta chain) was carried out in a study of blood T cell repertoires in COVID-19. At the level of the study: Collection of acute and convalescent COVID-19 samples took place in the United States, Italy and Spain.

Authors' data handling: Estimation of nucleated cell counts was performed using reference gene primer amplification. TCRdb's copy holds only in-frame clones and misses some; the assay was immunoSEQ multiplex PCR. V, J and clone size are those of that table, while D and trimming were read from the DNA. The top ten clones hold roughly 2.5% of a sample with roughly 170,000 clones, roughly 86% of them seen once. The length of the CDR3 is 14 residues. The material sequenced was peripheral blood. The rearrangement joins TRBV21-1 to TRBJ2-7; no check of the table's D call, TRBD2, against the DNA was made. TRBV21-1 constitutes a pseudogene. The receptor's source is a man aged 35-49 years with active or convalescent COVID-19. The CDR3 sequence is CASSSSVRTYEQYF. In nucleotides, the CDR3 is TGTGCCAGCAGCTCGTCGGTCCGAACCTACGAGCAGTACTTC.